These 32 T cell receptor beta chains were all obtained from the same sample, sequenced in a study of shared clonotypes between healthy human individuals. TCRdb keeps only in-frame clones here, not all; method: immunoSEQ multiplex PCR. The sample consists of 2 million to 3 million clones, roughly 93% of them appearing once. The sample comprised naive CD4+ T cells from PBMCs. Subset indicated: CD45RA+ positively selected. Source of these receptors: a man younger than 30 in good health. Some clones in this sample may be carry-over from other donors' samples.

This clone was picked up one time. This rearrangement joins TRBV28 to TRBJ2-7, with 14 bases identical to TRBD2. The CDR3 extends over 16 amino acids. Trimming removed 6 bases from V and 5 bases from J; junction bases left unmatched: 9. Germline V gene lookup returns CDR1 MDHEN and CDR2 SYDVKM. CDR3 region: CASRGLAGERPHEQYF. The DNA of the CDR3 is TGTGCCAGCAGGGGACTAGCGGGAGAGAGGCCCCACGAGCAGTACTTC.

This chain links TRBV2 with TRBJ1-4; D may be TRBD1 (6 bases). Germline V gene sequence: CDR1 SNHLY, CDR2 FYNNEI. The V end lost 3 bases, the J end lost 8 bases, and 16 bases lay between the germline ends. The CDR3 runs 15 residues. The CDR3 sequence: CASSEVGGGGEKLFF. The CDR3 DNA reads TGTGCCAGCAGTGAGGTTGGGGGCGGAGGAGAAAAACTGTTTTTT.

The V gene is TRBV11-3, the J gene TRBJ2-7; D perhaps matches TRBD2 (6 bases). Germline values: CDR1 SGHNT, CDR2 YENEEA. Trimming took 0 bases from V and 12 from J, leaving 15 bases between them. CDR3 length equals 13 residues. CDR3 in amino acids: CASSLDPEGYPYF. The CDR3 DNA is TGTGCCAGCAGCTTAGATCCGGAGGGGTACCCGTACTTC.

The CDR3 protein is CASSLGPGIAEAFF. The CDR3 DNA reads as TGTGCCAGCAGCTTAGGTCCGGGTATCGCTGAAGCTTTCTTT. V gene TRBV7-8 combines with J gene TRBJ1-1, with D unclear. CDR3 length equals 14 residues. Germline CDR1 SGHVS, CDR2 FQNEAQ. V was pared by 1 base and J by 6 bases, with 12 bases between.

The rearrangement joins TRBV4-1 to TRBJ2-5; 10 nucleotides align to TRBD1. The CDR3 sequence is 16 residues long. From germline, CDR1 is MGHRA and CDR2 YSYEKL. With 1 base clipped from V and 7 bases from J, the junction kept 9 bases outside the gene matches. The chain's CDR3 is CASSQAGTGATRTQYF. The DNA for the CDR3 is TGCGCCAGCAGCCAAGCCGGGACAGGGGCCACGCGGACCCAGTACTTC.

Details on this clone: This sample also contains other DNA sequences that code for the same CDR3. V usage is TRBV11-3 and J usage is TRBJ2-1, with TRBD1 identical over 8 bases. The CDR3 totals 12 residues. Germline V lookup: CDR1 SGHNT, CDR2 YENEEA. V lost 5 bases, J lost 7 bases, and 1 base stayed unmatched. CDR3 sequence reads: CASSRTGNEQFF. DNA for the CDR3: TGTGCCAGCAGCCGGACAGGGAATGAGCAGTTCTTC. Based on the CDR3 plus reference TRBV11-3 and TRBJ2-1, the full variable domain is EAGVVQSPRYKIIEKKQPVAFWCNPISGHNTLYWYLQNLGQGPELLIRYENEEAVDDSQLPKDRFSAERLKGVDSTLKIQPAELGDSAVYLCASSRTGNEQFFGPGTRLTVL.

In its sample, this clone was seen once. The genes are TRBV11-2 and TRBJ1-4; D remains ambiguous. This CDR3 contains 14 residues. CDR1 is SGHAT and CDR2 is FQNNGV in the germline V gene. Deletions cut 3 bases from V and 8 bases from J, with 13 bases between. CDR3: CASSFGSLGEKLFF. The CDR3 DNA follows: TGTGCCAGCAGCTTCGGCAGCCTGGGAGAAAAACTGTTTTTT.

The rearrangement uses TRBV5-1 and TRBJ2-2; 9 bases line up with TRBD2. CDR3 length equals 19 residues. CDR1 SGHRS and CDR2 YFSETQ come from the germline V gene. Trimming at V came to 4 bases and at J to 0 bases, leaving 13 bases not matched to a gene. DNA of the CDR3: TGCGCCAGCAGCCAATTGTTGCTAGCGGGACGGGCGAACACCGGGGAGCTGTTTTTT. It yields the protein CASSQLLLAGRANTGELFF. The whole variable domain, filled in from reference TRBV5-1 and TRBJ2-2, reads KAGVTQTPRYLIKTRGQQVTLSCSPISGHRSVSWYQQTPGQGLQFLFEYFSETQRNKGNFPGRFSGRQFSNSRSEMNVSTLELGDSALYLCASSQLLLAGRANTGELFFGEGSRLTVL.

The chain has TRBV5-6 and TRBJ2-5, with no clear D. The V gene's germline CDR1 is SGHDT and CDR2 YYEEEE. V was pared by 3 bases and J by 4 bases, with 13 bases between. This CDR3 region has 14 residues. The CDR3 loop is CASSSEPGLETQYF. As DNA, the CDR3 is TGTGCCAGCAGCTCGGAGCCGGGTTTAGAGACCCAGTACTTC.

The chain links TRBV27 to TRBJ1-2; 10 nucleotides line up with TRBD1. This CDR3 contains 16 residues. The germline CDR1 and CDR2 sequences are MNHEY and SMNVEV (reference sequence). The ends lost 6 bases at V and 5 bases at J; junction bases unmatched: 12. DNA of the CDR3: TGTGCCAGCAGAGCCCCCCCCGGGACAGGGGAATATGGCTACACCTTC. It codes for CASRAPPGTGEYGYTF.

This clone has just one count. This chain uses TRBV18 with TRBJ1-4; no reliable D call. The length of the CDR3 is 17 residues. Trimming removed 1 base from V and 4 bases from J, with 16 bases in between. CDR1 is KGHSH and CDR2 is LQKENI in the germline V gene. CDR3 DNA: TGTGCCAGCTCACCACTCCCCCACCCCGGTAATAATGAAAAACTGTTTTTT. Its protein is CASSPLPHPGNNEKLFF. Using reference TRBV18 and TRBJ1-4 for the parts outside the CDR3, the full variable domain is NAGVMQNPRHLVRRRGQEARLRCSPMKGHSHVYWYRQLPEEGLKFMVYLQKENIIDESGMPKERFSAEFPKEGPSILRIQQVVRGDSAAYFCASSPLPHPGNNEKLFFGSGTQLSVL.

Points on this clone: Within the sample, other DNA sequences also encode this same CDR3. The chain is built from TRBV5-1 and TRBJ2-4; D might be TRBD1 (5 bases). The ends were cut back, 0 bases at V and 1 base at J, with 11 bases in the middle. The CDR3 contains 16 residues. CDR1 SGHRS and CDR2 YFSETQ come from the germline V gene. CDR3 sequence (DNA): TGCGCCAGCAGCTTGGGATCAGGGTTGGCCAAAAACATTCAGTACTTC. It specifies CASSLGSGLAKNIQYF.

The CDR3 DNA reads TGTGCCAGCAGTCCCTCCAATCTAGCGCTCACAGATACGCAGTATTTT. It translates to CASSPSNLALTDTQYF. The chain recombines TRBV28 with TRBJ2-3, with D perhaps TRBD2 (6 bases). Trimming removed 5 bases at V and 2 bases at J, with 17 bases between. This CDR3 contains 16 residues. The germline V gene has CDR1 MDHEN and CDR2 SYDVKM.

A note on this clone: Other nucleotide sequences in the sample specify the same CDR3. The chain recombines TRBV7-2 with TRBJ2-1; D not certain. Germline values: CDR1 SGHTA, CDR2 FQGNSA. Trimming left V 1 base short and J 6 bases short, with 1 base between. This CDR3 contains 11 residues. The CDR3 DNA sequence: TGTGCCAGCAGCTTAGTCAATGAGCAGTTCTTC. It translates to CASSLVNEQFF.

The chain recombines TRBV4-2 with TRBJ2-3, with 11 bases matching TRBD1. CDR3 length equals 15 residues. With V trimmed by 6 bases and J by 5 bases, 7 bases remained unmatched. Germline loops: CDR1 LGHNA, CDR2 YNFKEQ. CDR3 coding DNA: TGTGCCAGCAGAAAGGACAGGGGGCGAATAGATACGCAGTATTTT. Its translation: CASRKDRGRIDTQYF.

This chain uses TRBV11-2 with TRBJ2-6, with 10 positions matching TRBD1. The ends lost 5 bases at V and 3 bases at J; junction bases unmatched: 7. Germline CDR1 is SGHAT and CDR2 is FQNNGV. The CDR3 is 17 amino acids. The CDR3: CASSPGQGKGGANVLTF. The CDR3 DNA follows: TGTGCCAGCAGCCCGGGACAGGGGAAAGGTGGGGCCAACGTCCTGACTTTC.

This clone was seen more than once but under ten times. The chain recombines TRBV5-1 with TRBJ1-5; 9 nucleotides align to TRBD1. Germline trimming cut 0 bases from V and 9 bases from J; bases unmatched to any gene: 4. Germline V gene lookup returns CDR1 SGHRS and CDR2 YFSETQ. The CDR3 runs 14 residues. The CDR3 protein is CASSLGTGDGPQHF. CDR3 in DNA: TGCGCCAGCAGCTTGGGGACAGGGGACGGGCCCCAGCATTTT. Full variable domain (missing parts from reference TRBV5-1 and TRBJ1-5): KAGVTQTPRYLIKTRGQQVTLSCSPISGHRSVSWYQQTPGQGLQFLFEYFSETQRNKGNFPGRFSGRQFSNSRSEMNVSTLELGDSALYLCASSLGTGDGPQHFGDGTRLSIL.

CDR3 in DNA: TGTGCCAGCAGCGCGTTAGGACCTCCTGTCGGCTACGAGCAGTACTTC. This sequence encodes CASSALGPPVGYEQYF. The rearrangement joins TRBV28 to TRBJ2-7; D is ambiguous. Germline CDR1 is MDHEN and CDR2 is SYDVKM. This CDR3 spans 16 amino acids. The V end lost 6 bases, the J end lost 3 bases, and 21 bases lay between the germline ends.

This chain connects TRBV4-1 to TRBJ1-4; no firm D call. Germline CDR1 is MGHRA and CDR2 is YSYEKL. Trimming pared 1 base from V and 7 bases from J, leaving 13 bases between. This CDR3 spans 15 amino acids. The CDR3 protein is CASSQAVPTGEKLFF. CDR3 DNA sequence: TGCGCCAGCAGCCAAGCGGTCCCGACGGGTGAAAAACTGTTTTTT.

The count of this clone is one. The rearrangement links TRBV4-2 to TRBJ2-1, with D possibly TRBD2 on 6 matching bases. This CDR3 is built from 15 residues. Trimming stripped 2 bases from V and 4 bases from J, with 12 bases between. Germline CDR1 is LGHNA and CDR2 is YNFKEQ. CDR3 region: CASSQPSGVYNEQFF. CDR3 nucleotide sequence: TGTGCCAGCAGCCAACCCTCGGGGGTATACAATGAGCAGTTCTTC.

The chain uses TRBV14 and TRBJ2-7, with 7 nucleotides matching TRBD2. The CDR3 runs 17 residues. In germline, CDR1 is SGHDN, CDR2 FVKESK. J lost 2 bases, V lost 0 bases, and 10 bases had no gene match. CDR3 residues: CASSQEPRAGRTYEQYF. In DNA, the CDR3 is TGTGCCAGCAGCCAAGAACCAAGAGCGGGGAGGACCTACGAGCAGTACTTC. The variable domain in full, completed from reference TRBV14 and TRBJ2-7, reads EAGVTQFPSHSVIEKGQTVTLRCDPISGHDNLYWYRRVMGKEIKFLLHFVKESKQDESGMPNNRFLAERTGGTYSTLKVQPAELEDSGVYFCASSQEPRAGRTYEQYFGPGTRLTVT.

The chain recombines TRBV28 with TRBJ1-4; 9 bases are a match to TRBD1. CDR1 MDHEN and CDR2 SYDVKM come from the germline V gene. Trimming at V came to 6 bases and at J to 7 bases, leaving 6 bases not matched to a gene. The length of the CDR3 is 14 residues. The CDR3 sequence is CASSRDRAREKLFF. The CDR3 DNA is TGTGCCAGCAGCCGGGACAGGGCGCGTGAAAAACTGTTTTTT.

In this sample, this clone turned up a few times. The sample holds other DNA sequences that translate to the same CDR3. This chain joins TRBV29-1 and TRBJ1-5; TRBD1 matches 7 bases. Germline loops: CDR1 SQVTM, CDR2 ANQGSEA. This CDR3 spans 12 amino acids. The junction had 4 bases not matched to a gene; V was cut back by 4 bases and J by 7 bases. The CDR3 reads CSVGQGGQPQHF. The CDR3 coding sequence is TGCAGCGTTGGACAGGGCGGGCAGCCCCAGCATTTT.

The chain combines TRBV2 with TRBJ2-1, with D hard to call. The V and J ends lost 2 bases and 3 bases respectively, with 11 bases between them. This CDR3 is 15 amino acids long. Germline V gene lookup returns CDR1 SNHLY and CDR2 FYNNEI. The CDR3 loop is CASSEFRVHYNEQFF. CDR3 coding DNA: TGTGCCAGCAGTGAATTTCGCGTTCACTACAATGAGCAGTTCTTC.

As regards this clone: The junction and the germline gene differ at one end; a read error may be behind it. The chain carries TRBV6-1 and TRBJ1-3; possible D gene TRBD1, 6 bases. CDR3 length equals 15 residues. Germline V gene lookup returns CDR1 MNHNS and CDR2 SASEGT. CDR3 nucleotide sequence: TGTGCCAGCAATGAACCGGGGACAAGCGGGAGCACCATATATTTT. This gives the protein CASNEPGTSGSTIYF.

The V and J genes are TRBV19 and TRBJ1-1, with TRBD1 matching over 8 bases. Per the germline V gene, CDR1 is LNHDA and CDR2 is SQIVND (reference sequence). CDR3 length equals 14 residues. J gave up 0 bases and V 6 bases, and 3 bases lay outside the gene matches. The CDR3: CASRLGQVNTEAFF. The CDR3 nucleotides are TGTGCCAGTAGGTTGGGACAGGTGAACACTGAAGCTTTCTTT.

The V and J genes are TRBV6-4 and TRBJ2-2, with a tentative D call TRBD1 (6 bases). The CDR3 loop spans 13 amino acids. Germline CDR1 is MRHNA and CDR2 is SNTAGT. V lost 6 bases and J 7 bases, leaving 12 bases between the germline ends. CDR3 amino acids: CASRKTGFGELFF. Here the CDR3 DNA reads TGTGCCAGCAGGAAAACAGGGTTCGGGGAGCTGTTTTTT.

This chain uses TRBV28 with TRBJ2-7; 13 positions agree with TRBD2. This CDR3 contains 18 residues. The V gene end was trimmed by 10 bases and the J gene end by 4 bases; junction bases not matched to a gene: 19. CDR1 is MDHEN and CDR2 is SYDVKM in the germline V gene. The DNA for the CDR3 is TGTGCCAACCAAGTGACTAGCGGGAGGCCTCTCGAGTGTTACGAGCAGTACTTC. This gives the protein CANQVTSGRPLECYEQYF.

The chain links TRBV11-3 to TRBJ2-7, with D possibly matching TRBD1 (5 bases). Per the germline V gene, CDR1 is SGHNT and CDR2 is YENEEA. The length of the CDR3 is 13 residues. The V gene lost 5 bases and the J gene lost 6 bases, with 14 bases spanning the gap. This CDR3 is CASSRIDSSEQYF. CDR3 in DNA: TGTGCCAGCAGCCGAATAGACAGTTCCGAGCAGTACTTC.

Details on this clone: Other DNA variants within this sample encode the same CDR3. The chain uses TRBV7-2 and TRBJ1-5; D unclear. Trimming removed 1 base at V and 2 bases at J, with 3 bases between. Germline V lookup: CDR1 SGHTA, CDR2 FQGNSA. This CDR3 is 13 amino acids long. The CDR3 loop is CASSLVRNQPQHF. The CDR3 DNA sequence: TGTGCCAGCAGCTTAGTTCGCAATCAGCCCCAGCATTTT.

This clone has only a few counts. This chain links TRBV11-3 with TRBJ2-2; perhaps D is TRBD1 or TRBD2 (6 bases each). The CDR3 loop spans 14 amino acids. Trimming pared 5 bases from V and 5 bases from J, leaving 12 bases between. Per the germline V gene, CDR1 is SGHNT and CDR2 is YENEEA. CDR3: CASSPGGGTGELFF. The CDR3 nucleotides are TGTGCCAGCAGCCCCGGGGGCGGGACCGGGGAGCTGTTTTTT.

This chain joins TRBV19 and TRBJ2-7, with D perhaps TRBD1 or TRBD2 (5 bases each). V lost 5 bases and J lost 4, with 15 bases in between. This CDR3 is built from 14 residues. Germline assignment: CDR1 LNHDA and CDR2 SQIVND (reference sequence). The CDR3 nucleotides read TGTGCCAGTAGTCCGACCGGGACCCTATACGAGCAGTACTTC. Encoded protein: CASSPTGTLYEQYF.